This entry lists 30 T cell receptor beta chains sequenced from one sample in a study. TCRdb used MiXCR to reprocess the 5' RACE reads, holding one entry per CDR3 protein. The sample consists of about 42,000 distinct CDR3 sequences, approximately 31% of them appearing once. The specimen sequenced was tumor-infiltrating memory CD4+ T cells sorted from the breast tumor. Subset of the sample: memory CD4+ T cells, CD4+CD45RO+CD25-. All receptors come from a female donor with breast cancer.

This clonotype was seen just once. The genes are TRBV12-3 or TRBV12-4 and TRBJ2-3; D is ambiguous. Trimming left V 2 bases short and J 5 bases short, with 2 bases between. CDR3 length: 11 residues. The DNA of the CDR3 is TGTGCCAGCAGTTTAATAGATACGCAGTATTTT. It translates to CASSLIDTQYF.

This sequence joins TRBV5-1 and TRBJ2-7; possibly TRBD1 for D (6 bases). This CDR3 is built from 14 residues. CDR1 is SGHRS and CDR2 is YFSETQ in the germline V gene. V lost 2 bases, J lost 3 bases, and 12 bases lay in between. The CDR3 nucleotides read TGCGCCAGCAGCTTTACTACAGGGAACTACGAGCAGTACTTC. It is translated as CASSFTTGNYEQYF.

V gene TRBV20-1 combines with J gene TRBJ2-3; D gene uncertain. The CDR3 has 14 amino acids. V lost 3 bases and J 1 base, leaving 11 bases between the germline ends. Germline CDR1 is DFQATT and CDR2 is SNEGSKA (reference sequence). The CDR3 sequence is CSASSSIGTDTQYF. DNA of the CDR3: TGCAGTGCTAGTAGCTCCATAGGCACAGATACGCAGTATTTT.

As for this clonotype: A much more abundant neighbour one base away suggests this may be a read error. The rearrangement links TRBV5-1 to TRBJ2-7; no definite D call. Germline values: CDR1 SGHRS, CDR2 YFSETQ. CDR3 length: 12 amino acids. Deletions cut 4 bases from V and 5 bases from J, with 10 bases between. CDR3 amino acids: CASSGVPHEQYF. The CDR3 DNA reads TGCGCCAGCAGCGGGGTTCCCCACGAGCAGTACTTC.

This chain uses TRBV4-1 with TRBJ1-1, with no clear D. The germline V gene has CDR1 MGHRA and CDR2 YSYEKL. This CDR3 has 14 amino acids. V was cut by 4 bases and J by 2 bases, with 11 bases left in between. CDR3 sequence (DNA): TGCGCCAGCAGCCCCCGGGCTGGCAACACTGAAGCTTTCTTT. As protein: CASSPRAGNTEAFF.

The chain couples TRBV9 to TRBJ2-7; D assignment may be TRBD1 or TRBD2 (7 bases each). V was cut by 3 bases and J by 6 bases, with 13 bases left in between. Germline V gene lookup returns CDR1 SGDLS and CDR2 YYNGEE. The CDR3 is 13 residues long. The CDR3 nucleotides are TGTGCCAGCAGCGCCAGGGGGGGGAGCGAGCAGTACTTC. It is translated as CASSARGGSEQYF. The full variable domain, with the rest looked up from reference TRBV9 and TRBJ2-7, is DSGVTQTPKHLITATGQRVTLRCSPRSGDLSVYWYQQSLDQGLQFLIQYYNGEERAKGNILERFSAQQFPDLHSELNLSSLELGDSALYFCASSARGGSEQYFGPGTRLTVT.

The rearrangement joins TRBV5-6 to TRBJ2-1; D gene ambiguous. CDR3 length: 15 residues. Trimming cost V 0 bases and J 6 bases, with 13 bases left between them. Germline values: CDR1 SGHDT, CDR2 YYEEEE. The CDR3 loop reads CASSLGLGLRNEQFF. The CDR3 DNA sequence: TGTGCCAGCAGCTTGGGTCTAGGTCTGCGCAATGAGCAGTTCTTC. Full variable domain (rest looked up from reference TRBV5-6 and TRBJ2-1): DAGVTQSPTHLIKTRGQQVTLRCSPKSGHDTVSWYQQALGQGPQFIFQYYEEEERQRGNFPDRFSGHQFPNYSSELNVNALLLGDSALYLCASSLGLGLRNEQFFGPGTRLTVL.

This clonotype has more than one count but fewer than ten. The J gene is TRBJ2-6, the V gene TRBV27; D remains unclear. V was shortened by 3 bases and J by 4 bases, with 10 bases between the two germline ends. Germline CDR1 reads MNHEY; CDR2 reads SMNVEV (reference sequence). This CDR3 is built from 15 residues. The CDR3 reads CASSFLGSGANVLTF. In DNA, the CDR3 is TGTGCCAGCAGTTTTCTGGGCAGCGGGGCCAACGTCCTGACTTTC.

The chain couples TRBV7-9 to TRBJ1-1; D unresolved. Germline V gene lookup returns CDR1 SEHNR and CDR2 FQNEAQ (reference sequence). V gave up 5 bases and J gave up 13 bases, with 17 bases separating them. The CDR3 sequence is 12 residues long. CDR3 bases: TGTGCCAGCAGCCCCGGGAACCACCTAGGTTTCTTT. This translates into CASSPGNHLGFF.

The CDR3 spells CASSATGREWETQYF. Here the CDR3 DNA reads TGTGCCAGCAGCGCCACAGGGAGAGAGTGGGAGACCCAGTACTTC. J is TRBJ2-5 and V is TRBV9; possibly TRBD1 for D (6 bases). The CDR3 length is 15 residues. Germline CDR1 and CDR2: SGDLS and YYNGEE. With 3 bases removed from V and 5 bases from J, the gap between germline ends came to 17 bases.

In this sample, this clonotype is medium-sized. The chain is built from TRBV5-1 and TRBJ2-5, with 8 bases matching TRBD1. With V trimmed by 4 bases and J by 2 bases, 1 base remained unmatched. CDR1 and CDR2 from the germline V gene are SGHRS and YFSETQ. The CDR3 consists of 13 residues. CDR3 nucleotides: TGCGCCAGCAGCGGGACAGGTCAAGAGACCCAGTACTTC. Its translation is CASSGTGQETQYF.

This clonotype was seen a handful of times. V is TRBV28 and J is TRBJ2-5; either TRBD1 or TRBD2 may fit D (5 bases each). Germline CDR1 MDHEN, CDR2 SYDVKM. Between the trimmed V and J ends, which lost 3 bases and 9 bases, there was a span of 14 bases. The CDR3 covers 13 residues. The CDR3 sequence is CASSFPAVGAQYF. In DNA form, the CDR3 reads TGTGCCAGCAGTTTTCCTGCAGTGGGGGCCCAGTACTTC.

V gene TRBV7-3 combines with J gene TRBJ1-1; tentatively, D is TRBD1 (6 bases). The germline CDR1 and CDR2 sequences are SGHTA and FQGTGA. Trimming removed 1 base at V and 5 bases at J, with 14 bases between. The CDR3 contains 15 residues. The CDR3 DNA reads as TGTGCCAGCAGCTTAAGGACAGAAAGTCGTACTGAAGCTTTCTTT. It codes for CASSLRTESRTEAFF. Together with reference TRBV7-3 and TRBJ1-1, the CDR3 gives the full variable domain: GAGVSQTPSNKVTEKGKYVELRCDPISGHTALYWYRQSLGQGPEFLIYFQGTGAADDSGLPNDRFFAVRPEGSVSTLKIQRTERGDSAVYLCASSLRTESRTEAFFGQGTRLTVV.

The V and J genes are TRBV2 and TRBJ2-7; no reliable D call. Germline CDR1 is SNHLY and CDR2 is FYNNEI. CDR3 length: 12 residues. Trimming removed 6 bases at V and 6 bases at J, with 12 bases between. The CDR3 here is CASSESSREQYF. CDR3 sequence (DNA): TGTGCCAGCAGCGAGTCTAGTCGCGAGCAGTACTTC.

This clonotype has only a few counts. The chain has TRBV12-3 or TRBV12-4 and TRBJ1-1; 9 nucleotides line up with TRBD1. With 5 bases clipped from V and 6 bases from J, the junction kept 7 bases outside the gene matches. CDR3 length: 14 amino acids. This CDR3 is CASSPGTGRAEAFF. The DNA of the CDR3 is TGTGCCAGCAGTCCGGGGACAGGGAGGGCTGAAGCTTTCTTT.

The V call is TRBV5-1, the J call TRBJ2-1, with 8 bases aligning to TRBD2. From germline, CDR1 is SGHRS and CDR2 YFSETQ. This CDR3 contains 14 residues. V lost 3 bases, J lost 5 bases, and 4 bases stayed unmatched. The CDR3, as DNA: TGCGCCAGCAGCTGGGGACTAGAACACAATGAGCAGTTCTTC. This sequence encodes CASSWGLEHNEQFF.

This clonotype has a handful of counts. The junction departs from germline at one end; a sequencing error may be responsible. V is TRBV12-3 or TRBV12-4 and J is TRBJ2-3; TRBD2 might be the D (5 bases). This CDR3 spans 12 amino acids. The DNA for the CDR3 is TGTACCAGCAGTTTGGGAGCAGATACGCAGTATTTT. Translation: CTSSLGADTQYF.

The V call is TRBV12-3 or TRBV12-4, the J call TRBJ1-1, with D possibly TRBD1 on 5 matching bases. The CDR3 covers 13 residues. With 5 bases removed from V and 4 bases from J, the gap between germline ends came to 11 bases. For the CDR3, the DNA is TGTGCCAGCAGTCCGGACATCCTCACTGAAGCTTTCTTT. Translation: CASSPDILTEAFF.

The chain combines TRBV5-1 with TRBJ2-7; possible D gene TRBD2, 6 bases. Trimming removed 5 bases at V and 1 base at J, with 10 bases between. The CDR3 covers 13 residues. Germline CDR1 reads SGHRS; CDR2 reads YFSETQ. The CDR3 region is CASRSEGSYEQYF. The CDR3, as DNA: TGCGCCAGCAGGTCGGAGGGATCCTACGAGCAGTACTTC.

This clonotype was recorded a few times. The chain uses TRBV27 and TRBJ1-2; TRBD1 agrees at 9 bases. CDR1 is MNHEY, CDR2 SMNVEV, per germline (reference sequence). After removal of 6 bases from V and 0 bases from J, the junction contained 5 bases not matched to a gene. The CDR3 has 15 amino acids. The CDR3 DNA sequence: TGTGCCAGCAGCCTAGACAGGGGGGCTAACTATGGCTACACCTTC. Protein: CASSLDRGANYGYTF.

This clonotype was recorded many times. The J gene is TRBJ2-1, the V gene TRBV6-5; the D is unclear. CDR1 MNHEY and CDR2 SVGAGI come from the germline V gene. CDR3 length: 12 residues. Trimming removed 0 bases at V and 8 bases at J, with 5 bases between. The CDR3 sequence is CASSYSDDEQFF. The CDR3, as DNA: TGTGCCAGCAGTTACTCTGACGATGAGCAGTTCTTC.

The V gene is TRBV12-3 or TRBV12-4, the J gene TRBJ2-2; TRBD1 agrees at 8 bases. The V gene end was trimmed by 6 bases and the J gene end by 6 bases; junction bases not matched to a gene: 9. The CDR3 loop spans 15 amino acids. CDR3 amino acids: CASRPGGQGSGELFF. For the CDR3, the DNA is TGTGCCAGCAGACCAGGCGGACAGGGCTCCGGGGAGCTGTTTTTT.

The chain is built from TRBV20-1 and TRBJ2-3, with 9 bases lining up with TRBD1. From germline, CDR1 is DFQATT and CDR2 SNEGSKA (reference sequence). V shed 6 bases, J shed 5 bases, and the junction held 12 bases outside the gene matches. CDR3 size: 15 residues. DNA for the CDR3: TGCAGTGCACCCAAGCGGGACAGGGCTGGAGATACGCAGTATTTT. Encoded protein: CSAPKRDRAGDTQYF.

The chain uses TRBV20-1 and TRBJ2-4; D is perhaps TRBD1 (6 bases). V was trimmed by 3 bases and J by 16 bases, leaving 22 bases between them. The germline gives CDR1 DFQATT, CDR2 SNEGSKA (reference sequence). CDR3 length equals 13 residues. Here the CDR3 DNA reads TGCAGTGCTAGTCGTATGACAGGTCATATGGACTACTTC. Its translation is CSASRMTGHMDYF.

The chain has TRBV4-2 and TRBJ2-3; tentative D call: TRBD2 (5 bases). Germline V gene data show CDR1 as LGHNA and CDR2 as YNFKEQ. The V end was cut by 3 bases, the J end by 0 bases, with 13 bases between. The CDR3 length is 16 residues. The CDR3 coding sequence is TGTGCCAGCAGCCAGAACACTAGAGCTAGCACAGATACGCAGTATTTT. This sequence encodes CASSQNTRASTDTQYF.

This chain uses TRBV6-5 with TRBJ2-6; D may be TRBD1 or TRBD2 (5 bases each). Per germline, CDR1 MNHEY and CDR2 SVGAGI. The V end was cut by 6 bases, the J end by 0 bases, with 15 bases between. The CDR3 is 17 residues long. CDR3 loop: CASRNTSGPSGANVLTF. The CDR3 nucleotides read TGTGCCAGCAGAAACACTTCGGGGCCCTCTGGGGCCAACGTCCTGACTTTC.

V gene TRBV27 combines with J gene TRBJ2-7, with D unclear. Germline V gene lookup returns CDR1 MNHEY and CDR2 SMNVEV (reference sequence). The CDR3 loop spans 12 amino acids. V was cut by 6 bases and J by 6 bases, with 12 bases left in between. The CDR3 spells CASRSQMGEQYF. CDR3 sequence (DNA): TGTGCCAGCAGGTCGCAGATGGGCGAGCAGTACTTC.

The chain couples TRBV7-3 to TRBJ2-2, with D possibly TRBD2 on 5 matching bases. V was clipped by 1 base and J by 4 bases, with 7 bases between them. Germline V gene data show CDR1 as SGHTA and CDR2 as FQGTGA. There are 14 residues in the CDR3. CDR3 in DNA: TGTGCCAGCAGCTTAATCAGCGGCACCGGGGAGCTGTTTTTT. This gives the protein CASSLISGTGELFF.

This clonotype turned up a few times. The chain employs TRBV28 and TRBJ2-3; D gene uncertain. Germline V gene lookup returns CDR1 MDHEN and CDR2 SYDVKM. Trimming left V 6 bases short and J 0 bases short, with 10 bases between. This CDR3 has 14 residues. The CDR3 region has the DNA TGTGCCAGCAGGATGCCTACTAGCACAGATACGCAGTATTTT. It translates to CASRMPTSTDTQYF.

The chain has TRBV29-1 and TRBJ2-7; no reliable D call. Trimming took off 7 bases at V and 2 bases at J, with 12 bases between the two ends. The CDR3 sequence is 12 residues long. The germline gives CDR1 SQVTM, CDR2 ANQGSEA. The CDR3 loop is CSAKTEPYEQYF. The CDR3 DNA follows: TGCAGCGCCAAGACTGAACCCTACGAGCAGTACTTC.